The 2 T cell receptor beta chains below come from one sample, sequenced in a study of blood T cell repertoires in COVID-19. The method was immunoSEQ multiplex PCR; TCRdb's version includes in-frame clones alone and lacks a portion of them. The table has 120,000 to 150,000 clones, roughly 90% seen once. Material: peripheral blood. The receptors stem from a woman in her fifties or sixties with acute or convalescent COVID-19.

The chain joins TRBV2 to TRBJ1-3; 7 positions match TRBD1. Germline V gene sequence: CDR1 SNHLY, CDR2 FYNNEI. The CDR3 sequence is 13 residues long. Trimming took 8 bases from V and 3 from J; bases not matched to a gene: 4. CDR3 DNA: TGTGCCAGCCGGGACAGTGGTGGAAACACCATATATTTT. Encoded protein: CASRDSGGNTIYF.

The chain employs TRBV10-2 and TRBJ1-5; D possibly corresponds to TRBD1 (6 bases). Germline CDR1 is WSHSY and CDR2 is SAAADI. V was trimmed by 6 bases and J by 0 bases, leaving 15 bases between them. CDR3 length: 16 amino acids. The chain's CDR3 is CASSPWTDSSNQPQHF. The CDR3 bases are TGCGCCAGCAGCCCCTGGACAGATAGTAGCAATCAGCCCCAGCATTTT.